This T cell receptor (beta chain) was obtained from a study of response to subunit inactivated influenza vaccine. Whole-study results and caveats: Every seasonal influenza vaccination brings in few new T cells, the authors suggested.

The CDR3 totals 15 residues. With 4 bases clipped from V and 8 bases from J, the junction kept 5 bases outside the gene matches. From germline, CDR1 is MNHEY and CDR2 SMNVEV (reference sequence). Note on this clonotype: The antigen is unknown.

TCRdb fed the RT-PCR reads into MiXCR, producing one record per CDR3 protein. The sample carries about 700,000 distinct CDR3 sequences, around 13% recorded once. Sequenced here: PBMCs from blood, sampled less than 15 days before vaccination. The TCR originated in a man aged 45 to 65 who received an inactivated influenza vaccine. The gene calls are TRBV27 and TRBJ2-1, with 13 bases identical to TRBD2. CDR3 nucleotides: TGTGCCAGCAGTTCGGGACTAGCGGGAATCGATGAGCAGTTCTTC. Protein product: CASSSGLAGIDEQFF.